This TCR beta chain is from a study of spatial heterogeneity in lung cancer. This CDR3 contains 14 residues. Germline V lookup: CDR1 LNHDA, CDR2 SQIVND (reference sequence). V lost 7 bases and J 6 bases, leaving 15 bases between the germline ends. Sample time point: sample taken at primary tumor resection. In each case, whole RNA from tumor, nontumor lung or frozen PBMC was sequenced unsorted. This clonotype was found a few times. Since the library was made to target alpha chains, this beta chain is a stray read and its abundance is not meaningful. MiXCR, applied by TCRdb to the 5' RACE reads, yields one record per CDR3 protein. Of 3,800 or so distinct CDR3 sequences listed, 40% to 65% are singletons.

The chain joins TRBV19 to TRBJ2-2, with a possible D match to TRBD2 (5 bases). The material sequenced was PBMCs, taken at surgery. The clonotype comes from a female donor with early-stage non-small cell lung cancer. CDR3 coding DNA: TGTGCCAGTACCACCGAGGGCGGGTCCGGGGAGCTGTTTTTT. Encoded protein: CASTTEGGSGELFF.